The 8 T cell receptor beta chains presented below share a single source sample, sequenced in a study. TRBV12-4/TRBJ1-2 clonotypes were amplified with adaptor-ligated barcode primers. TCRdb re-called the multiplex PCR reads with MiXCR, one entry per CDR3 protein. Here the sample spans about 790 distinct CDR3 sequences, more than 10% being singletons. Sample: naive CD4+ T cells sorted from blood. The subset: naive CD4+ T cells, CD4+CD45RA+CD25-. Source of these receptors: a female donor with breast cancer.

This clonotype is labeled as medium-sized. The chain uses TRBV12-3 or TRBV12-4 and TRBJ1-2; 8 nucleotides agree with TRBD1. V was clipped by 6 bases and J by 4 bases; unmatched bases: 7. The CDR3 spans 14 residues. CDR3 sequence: CASRRVTGAYGYTF. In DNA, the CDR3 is TGTGCCAGCAGAAGGGTGACAGGGGCCTATGGCTACACCTTC.

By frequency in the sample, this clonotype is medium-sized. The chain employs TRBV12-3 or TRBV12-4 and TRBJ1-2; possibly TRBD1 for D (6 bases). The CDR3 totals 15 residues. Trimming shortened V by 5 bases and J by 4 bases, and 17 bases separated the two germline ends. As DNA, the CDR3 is TGTGCCAGCAGTGCCCAGGGGAGGTACGGCTATGGCTACACCTTC. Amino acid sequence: CASSAQGRYGYGYTF.

The CDR3 sequence: CASSRDSNYGYTF. CDR3 nucleotides: TGTGCCAGCAGTAGGGACAGTAACTATGGCTACACCTTC. The chain joins TRBV12-3 or TRBV12-4 to TRBJ1-2, with 7 bases that match TRBD1. The CDR3 loop spans 13 amino acids. The J segment lost 1 base and the V segment lost 5 bases, leaving 1 base of the junction unmatched.

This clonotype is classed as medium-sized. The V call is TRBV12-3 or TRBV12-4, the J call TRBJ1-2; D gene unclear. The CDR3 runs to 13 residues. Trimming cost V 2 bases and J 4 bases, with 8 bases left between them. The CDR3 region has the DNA TGTGCCAGCAGTTTATTAGGGAGCTATGGCTACACCTTC. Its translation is CASSLLGSYGYTF.

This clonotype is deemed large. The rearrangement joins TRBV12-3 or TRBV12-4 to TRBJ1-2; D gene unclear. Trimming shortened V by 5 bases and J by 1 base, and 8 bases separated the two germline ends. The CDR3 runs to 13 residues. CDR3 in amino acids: CASSHNNNYGYTF. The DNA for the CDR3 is TGTGCCAGCAGTCACAACAATAACTATGGCTACACCTTC.

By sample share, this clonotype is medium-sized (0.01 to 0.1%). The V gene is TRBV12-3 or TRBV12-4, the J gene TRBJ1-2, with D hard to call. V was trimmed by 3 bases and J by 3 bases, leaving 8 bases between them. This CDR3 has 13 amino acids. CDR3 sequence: CASSLSQYYGYTF. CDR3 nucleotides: TGTGCCAGCAGTTTGTCCCAGTACTATGGCTACACCTTC.

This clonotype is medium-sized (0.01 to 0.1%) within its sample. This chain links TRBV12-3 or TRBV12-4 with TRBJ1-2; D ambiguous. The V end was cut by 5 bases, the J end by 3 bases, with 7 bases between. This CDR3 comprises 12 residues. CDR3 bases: TGTGCCAGCAGTGGGATCTACTATGGCTACACCTTC. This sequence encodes CASSGIYYGYTF.

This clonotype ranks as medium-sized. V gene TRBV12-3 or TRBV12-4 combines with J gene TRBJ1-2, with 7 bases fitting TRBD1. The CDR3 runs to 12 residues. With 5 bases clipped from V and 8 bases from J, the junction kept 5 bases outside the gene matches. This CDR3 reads CASSPQGRGYTF. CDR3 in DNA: TGTGCCAGCAGTCCACAGGGGCGAGGCTACACCTTC.